This T cell receptor (beta chain) was identified during a study of blood T cell repertoires in COVID-19. As for the study in general: Samples taken during acute and convalescent COVID-19 were collected in the United States, Italy and Spain. The analysed material was cDNA or gDNA that came from T cells, B-cell-depleted T cells, or PBMCs.

V gave up 3 bases and J gave up 1 base, with 6 bases separating them. CDR1 and CDR2 (germline): KGHSH, LQKENI. The CDR3 covers 13 residues. Per the original data handling: By means of reference gene primer amplification, nucleated cell counts were estimated. The repertoire was sequenced with immunoSEQ multiplex PCR; TCRdb's copy has only in-frame clones and lacks some. The DNA gave D and trimming, while V, J and clone size come from that table. Among roughly 77,000 clones, approximately 90% were seen once, and the ten largest hold under 6%. V gene TRBV18 combines with J gene TRBJ1-2; D unresolved. This TCR was sampled from a man over 45 with active COVID-19. Sequenced material: peripheral blood. The chain's CDR3 is CASSPGVNYGYTF. DNA for the CDR3: TGTGCCAGCTCACCCGGGGTTAACTATGGCTACACCTTC.